This is a list of T cell receptor beta chains from one sample in a study of T cells in Graves' hyperthyroidism and ophthalmopathy. TCRdb analysed the multiplex PCR reads with MiXCR anew, one entry per CDR3 protein. The sample contains approximately 350,000 distinct CDR3 sequences, 15% of which appear only once. The specimen was blood. These receptors originate from a woman aged 55 to 70 with Graves' ophthalmopathy. Both conserved end residues are part of each CDR3.

>TRBV7-2
CASSYDNEPQHF
>TRBV18
CASSPTGQSDTQYF
>TRBV3-1
CASSQGGRASPYEQYF
>TRBV28
CASGSLGQGGYNEQFF
>TRBV4-1
CASSHTVGGYTGELFF
>TRBV20-1
CSAPWTRINEQFF
>TRBV29-1
CSVEGRGRADTQYF
>TRBV12-3/TRBV12-4
CASRQNRGDYEQYF
>TRBV20-1
CSARDTAGSTDTQYF
>TRBV18
CASTPGETQYF
>TRBV10-3
CAISESIWGGTDTQYF
>TRBV27
CASSPDGFTDTQYF
>TRBV4-1
CASSQVPGATNEKLFF
>TRBV10-3
CAISELAAQETQYF
>TRBV13
CASSLLGDRGINEQFF
>TRBV29-1
CSVGGGRVVTQYF
>TRBV5-4
CASSILAGENEQFF
>TRBV5-1
CASSLLGKSYEQYF
>TRBV11-2
CASSLVVWRKGTGNTIYF
>TRBV20-1
CSATQREVTDTQYF
>TRBV6-1
CASGEGRRRDTQYF
>TRBV18
CASSPRTLDGTGETEAFF
>TRBV29-1
CSVVPRLADTGELFF